This is a list of T cell receptor beta chains from one sample in a study of somatic mutations in cytotoxic T cells in rheumatoid arthritis. Measured with immunoSEQ multiplex PCR; TCRdb has only the in-frame clones, and not every one. The sample has 15,000 or so clones; about four fifths are singletons. Input material: CD8+ T cells sorted from blood. The receptor set was obtained from an adult with rheumatoid arthritis. Each CDR3 is given with its conserved first and last residue. Fields, in order: J gene, D gene, clone size, V gene, CDR3 protein, CDR3 DNA. The D gene is left open where the match is weak. Some rows have no size entry. The others give once, few or many, or a class for an expanded clone.

J gene: TRBJ2-5
D gene: .
clone size: .
V gene: TRBV29-1
CDR3 protein: CSGRDQRAQYF
CDR3 DNA: TGCAGCGGCCGGGACCAGCGGGCCCAGTACTTC

J gene: TRBJ2-1
D gene: .
clone size: .
V gene: TRBV6-6
CDR3 protein: CASSPAATLSNEQFF
CDR3 DNA: TGTGCCAGCAGTCCAGCCGCTACTCTGTCGAATGAGCAGTTCTTC

J gene: TRBJ2-6
D gene: .
clone size: .
V gene: TRBV7-9
CDR3 protein: CASIATGANVLTF
CDR3 DNA: TGTGCCAGCATAGCTACTGGGGCCAACGTCCTGACTTTC

J gene: TRBJ2-1
D gene: .
clone size: .
V gene: TRBV30
CDR3 protein: CAWSRGGLPDEQFF
CDR3 DNA: TGTGCCTGGAGTAGGGGGGGCCTCCCAGATGAGCAGTTCTTC

J gene: TRBJ2-1
D gene: TRBD1
clone size: .
V gene: TRBV6-1
CDR3 protein: CAITGQGYNEQFF
CDR3 DNA: TGTGCCATCACGGGACAGGGCTACAATGAGCAGTTCTTC

J gene: TRBJ1-1
D gene: .
clone size: .
V gene: TRBV9
CDR3 protein: CASSPRDSEGAFF
CDR3 DNA: TGTGCCAGCAGCCCTCGGGACTCAGAAGGGGCTTTCTTT

J gene: TRBJ2-7
D gene: .
clone size: .
V gene: TRBV21-1
CDR3 protein: CASSKISPPLAGLAYEQYF
CDR3 DNA: TGTGCCAGCAGCAAAATATCCCCCCCACTAGCGGGGTTAGCCTACGAGCAGTACTTC

J gene: TRBJ2-7
D gene: TRBD1
clone size: .
V gene: TRBV2
CDR3 protein: CASKDRGRGSAYEQYF
CDR3 DNA: TGTGCCAGCAAGGACAGGGGCCGGGGTTCCGCCTACGAGCAGTACTTC

J gene: TRBJ1-2
D gene: .
clone size: .
V gene: TRBV20-1
CDR3 protein: CSANPERGYTF
CDR3 DNA: TGCAGTGCCAATCCCGAACGTGGCTACACCTTC

J gene: TRBJ2-1
D gene: TRBD1
clone size: once
V gene: TRBV9
CDR3 protein: CASSAPTGREQFF
CDR3 DNA: TGTGCCAGCAGCGCCCCGACAGGGCGTGAGCAGTTCTTC

J gene: TRBJ2-7
D gene: .
clone size: .
V gene: TRBV5-6
CDR3 protein: CASSLADQPPYEQYF
CDR3 DNA: TGTGCCAGCAGCTTGGCAGACCAGCCACCCTACGAGCAGTACTTC

J gene: TRBJ2-3
D gene: .
clone size: .
V gene: TRBV18
CDR3 protein: CASSPGGTQYF
CDR3 DNA: TGTGCCAGCTCACCAGGGGGTACGCAGTATTTT

J gene: TRBJ1-6
D gene: .
clone size: .
V gene: TRBV6-5
CDR3 protein: CASSYRTEHNSPLHF
CDR3 DNA: TGTGCCAGCAGTTACAGGACGGAACATAATTCACCCCTCCACTTT

J gene: TRBJ1-1
D gene: .
clone size: .
V gene: TRBV7-9
CDR3 protein: CASGGGGLDTEAFF
CDR3 DNA: TGTGCCAGCGGGGGGGGTGGGTTGGACACTGAAGCTTTCTTT

J gene: TRBJ2-3
D gene: TRBD1
clone size: .
V gene: TRBV5-4
CDR3 protein: CASTYDRAIGTDTQYF
CDR3 DNA: TGTGCCAGCACCTACGACAGGGCAATCGGCACAGATACGCAGTATTTT

J gene: TRBJ2-3
D gene: .
clone size: .
V gene: TRBV19
CDR3 protein: CASSIMDTRTDTQYF
CDR3 DNA: TGTGCCAGTAGTATAATGGACACACGCACAGATACGCAGTATTTT

J gene: TRBJ1-2
D gene: .
clone size: medium-sized
V gene: TRBV5-6
CDR3 protein: CASSLSEYRNYGYTF
CDR3 DNA: TGTGCCAGCAGCTTGTCTGAGTATAGAAACTATGGCTACACCTTC

J gene: TRBJ2-1
D gene: .
clone size: few
V gene: TRBV5-4
CDR3 protein: CASSLYNEQFF
CDR3 DNA: TGTGCCAGCAGCCTCTACAATGAGCAGTTCTTC

J gene: TRBJ1-6
D gene: TRBD1
clone size: .
V gene: TRBV18
CDR3 protein: CAKLHRQGQYNSPLHF
CDR3 DNA: TGTGCGAAACTCCATAGACAGGGGCAATATAATTCACCCCTCCACTTT

J gene: TRBJ1-3
D gene: .
clone size: .
V gene: TRBV11-2
CDR3 protein: CASSSGITSGNTIYF
CDR3 DNA: TGTGCCAGCAGCTCTGGGATCACCTCTGGAAACACCATATATTTT

J gene: TRBJ1-3
D gene: .
clone size: .
V gene: TRBV19
CDR3 protein: CASSIGGHSGNTIYF
CDR3 DNA: TGTGCCAGTAGTATCGGGGGACACTCTGGAAACACCATATATTTT

J gene: TRBJ2-3
D gene: TRBD2
clone size: .
V gene: TRBV7-9
CDR3 protein: CASSRLAGGDTDTQYF
CDR3 DNA: TGTGCCAGCAGCAGACTAGCGGGGGGGGACACAGATACGCAGTATTTT

J gene: TRBJ2-1
D gene: .
clone size: .
V gene: TRBV6-5
CDR3 protein: CASSFGTHPSNEQFF
CDR3 DNA: TGTGCCAGCAGTTTCGGGACCCACCCTTCCAATGAGCAGTTCTTC

J gene: TRBJ2-1
D gene: .
clone size: .
V gene: TRBV6-4
CDR3 protein: CASSVVPDRPGEQFF
CDR3 DNA: TGTGCCAGCAGTGTGGTTCCCGACAGACCGGGTGAGCAGTTCTTC

J gene: TRBJ2-7
D gene: .
clone size: .
V gene: TRBV11-1
CDR3 protein: CASSLVGTYEQYF
CDR3 DNA: TGTGCCAGCAGCTTAGTCGGAACCTACGAGCAGTACTTC

J gene: TRBJ2-1
D gene: TRBD1
clone size: .
V gene: TRBV7-8
CDR3 protein: CASSPRDRWGNEQFF
CDR3 DNA: TGTGCCAGCAGCCCCCGGGACAGGTGGGGCAATGAGCAGTTCTTC

J gene: TRBJ2-1
D gene: .
clone size: .
V gene: TRBV7-8
CDR3 protein: CASSPRGRHSYNEQFF
CDR3 DNA: TGTGCCAGCAGCCCGCGGGGGCGCCACTCCTACAATGAGCAGTTCTTC

J gene: TRBJ1-1
D gene: .
clone size: once
V gene: TRBV4-1
CDR3 protein: CASSPPGHNEAFF
CDR3 DNA: TGCGCCAGCAGCCCCCCTGGACACAATGAAGCTTTCTTT

J gene: TRBJ2-3
D gene: TRBD1
clone size: few
V gene: TRBV13
CDR3 protein: CASGDRESTDTQYF
CDR3 DNA: TGTGCCAGCGGCGACAGGGAAAGCACAGATACGCAGTATTTT

J gene: TRBJ2-2
D gene: TRBD1
clone size: .
V gene: TRBV28
CDR3 protein: CASSSGPTGVRGTGELFF
CDR3 DNA: TGTGCCAGCAGTTCCGGGCCGACAGGGGTTCGAGGCACCGGGGAGCTGTTTTTT

J gene: TRBJ1-6
D gene: TRBD1
clone size: .
V gene: TRBV27
CDR3 protein: CASTPRDSGSYNSPLHF
CDR3 DNA: TGTGCCAGCACGCCTCGGGACAGTGGGTCCTATAATTCACCCCTCCACTTT

J gene: TRBJ2-7
D gene: .
clone size: .
V gene: TRBV4-1
CDR3 protein: CASSQVPWDEQYF
CDR3 DNA: TGCGCCAGCAGCCAAGTCCCCTGGGACGAGCAGTACTTC

J gene: TRBJ2-7
D gene: .
clone size: .
V gene: TRBV10-2
CDR3 protein: CASSEAEVQPSEQYF
CDR3 DNA: TGCGCCAGCAGTGAGGCGGAGGTACAGCCGTCAGAGCAGTACTTC

J gene: TRBJ1-1
D gene: TRBD1
clone size: few
V gene: TRBV19
CDR3 protein: CASNPPSQGSTEAFF
CDR3 DNA: TGTGCCAGTAACCCCCCCTCACAGGGGAGCACTGAAGCTTTCTTT

J gene: TRBJ2-5
D gene: TRBD2
clone size: .
V gene: TRBV7-2
CDR3 protein: CASSLVSVMAGGLSETQYF
CDR3 DNA: TGTGCCAGCAGCTTAGTCTCCGTAATGGCGGGGGGGCTCTCAGAGACCCAGTACTTC

J gene: TRBJ1-1
D gene: .
clone size: .
V gene: TRBV10-2
CDR3 protein: CASSDLTVDTEAFF
CDR3 DNA: TGCGCCAGCAGTGACCTGACGGTGGACACTGAAGCTTTCTTT

J gene: TRBJ1-2
D gene: .
clone size: .
V gene: TRBV18
CDR3 protein: CASSLSGHYGYTF
CDR3 DNA: TGTGCCAGCTCACTTTCCGGGCACTATGGCTACACCTTC

J gene: TRBJ2-7
D gene: TRBD1
clone size: .
V gene: TRBV5-4
CDR3 protein: CASSLGQGALYEQYF
CDR3 DNA: TGTGCCAGCAGCTTGGGACAGGGGGCCTTATACGAGCAGTACTTC

J gene: TRBJ2-5
D gene: .
clone size: once
V gene: TRBV27
CDR3 protein: CASSLGPTMGQETQYF
CDR3 DNA: TGTGCCAGCAGTCTAGGGCCAACAATGGGGCAAGAGACCCAGTACTTC

J gene: TRBJ1-6
D gene: TRBD1
clone size: few
V gene: TRBV5-4
CDR3 protein: CASSLVPAGQAYSPLHF
CDR3 DNA: TGTGCCAGCAGCTTGGTACCCGCAGGACAGGCATATTCACCCCTCCACTTT

J gene: TRBJ1-2
D gene: .
clone size: .
V gene: TRBV5-1
CDR3 protein: CASSLIGENYGYTF
CDR3 DNA: TGCGCCAGCAGCTTGATCGGGGAAAACTATGGCTACACCTTC

J gene: TRBJ2-3
D gene: .
clone size: few
V gene: TRBV7-2
CDR3 protein: CASSLPVADTQYF
CDR3 DNA: TGTGCCAGCAGCTTACCGGTGGCAGATACGCAGTATTTT

J gene: TRBJ1-1
D gene: TRBD1
clone size: .
V gene: TRBV9
CDR3 protein: CASSVVRGGTGGMNTEAFF
CDR3 DNA: TGTGCCAGCAGCGTAGTGAGGGGGGGAACAGGGGGAATGAACACTGAAGCTTTCTTT

J gene: TRBJ2-7
D gene: TRBD2
clone size: medium-sized
V gene: TRBV4-1
CDR3 protein: CASSLGLAGPFPMYEQYF
CDR3 DNA: TGCGCCAGCAGCCTTGGACTAGCGGGGCCATTCCCAATGTACGAGCAGTACTTC

J gene: TRBJ2-1
D gene: TRBD2
clone size: .
V gene: TRBV10-3
CDR3 protein: CAISQTSGGAKNEQFF
CDR3 DNA: TGTGCCATCAGCCAGACTAGCGGGGGGGCCAAGAATGAGCAGTTCTTC

J gene: TRBJ1-1
D gene: .
clone size: .
V gene: TRBV5-4
CDR3 protein: CASSLWSGMNTEAFF
CDR3 DNA: TGTGCCAGCAGCTTGTGGTCAGGCATGAACACTGAAGCTTTCTTT

J gene: TRBJ2-1
D gene: .
clone size: .
V gene: TRBV15
CDR3 protein: CATSSLPGRRNEQFF
CDR3 DNA: TGTGCCACCAGCAGCTTACCCGGACGGAGAAATGAGCAGTTCTTC

J gene: TRBJ2-1
D gene: .
clone size: .
V gene: TRBV5-1
CDR3 protein: CASSFFDRYNEQFF
CDR3 DNA: TGCGCCAGCAGCTTCTTTGACAGGTACAATGAGCAGTTCTTC

J gene: TRBJ2-5
D gene: .
clone size: few
V gene: TRBV28
CDR3 protein: CASSLYRETQYF
CDR3 DNA: TGTGCCAGCAGTTTATACAGGGAGACCCAGTACTTC

J gene: TRBJ2-3
D gene: TRBD2
clone size: .
V gene: TRBV7-8
CDR3 protein: CASSLPGLAGGTDTQYF
CDR3 DNA: TGTGCCAGCAGCTTGCCGGGACTAGCGGGGGGTACAGATACGCAGTATTTT

J gene: TRBJ1-1
D gene: .
clone size: .
V gene: TRBV6-5
CDR3 protein: CASSGPGRNTEAFF
CDR3 DNA: TGTGCCAGCAGTGGCCCGGGGAGGAACACTGAAGCTTTCTTT

J gene: TRBJ1-2
D gene: .
clone size: .
V gene: TRBV19
CDR3 protein: CASSTLGGVKIDYGYTF
CDR3 DNA: TGTGCCAGTAGTACTTTAGGGGGTGTTAAGATTGACTATGGCTACACCTTC

J gene: TRBJ1-2
D gene: .
clone size: .
V gene: TRBV6-1
CDR3 protein: CASSENTGYSLRYGYTF
CDR3 DNA: TGTGCCAGCAGTGAAAATACAGGGTATTCTCTTCGTTATGGCTACACCTTC

J gene: TRBJ1-4
D gene: .
clone size: .
V gene: TRBV11-3
CDR3 protein: CASSSGTPTSTNEKLFF
CDR3 DNA: TGTGCCAGCAGCTCCGGGACACCGACTTCAACTAATGAAAAACTGTTTTTT